In its sample, the clone carrying this T cell receptor beta chain was seen once. Its matching antigen is unknown. The immunoSEQ assay was v3.0, run at survey level. This table comes from immunoSEQ multiplex PCR, and its TCRdb copy is limited to in-frame clones, with some not included. The sample has around 25,000 clones; about 83% are singletons. This record comes from a study of long-term antiretroviral therapy in people with HIV. General study findings and limits: Narrower CDR3 length ranges marked HIV repertoires relative to controls. Upon ART, diversity increased but remained lower than transplant donor controls. ART adherence, viral resistance and therapy changes were not recorded.

Germline V lookup: CDR1 SEHNR, CDR2 FQNEAQ (reference sequence). V gave up 0 bases and J gave up 1 base, with 3 bases separating them. CDR3 length equals 13 residues. The chain employs TRBV7-9 and TRBJ1-1; D gene unclear. The source is a young man with HIV. The source material was unsorted PBMCs, sampled 3 years after starting antiretroviral therapy. CDR3 sequence reads: CASSLAQNTEAFF. The CDR3, as DNA: TGTGCCAGCAGCTTAGCCCAGAACACTGAAGCTTTCTTT.